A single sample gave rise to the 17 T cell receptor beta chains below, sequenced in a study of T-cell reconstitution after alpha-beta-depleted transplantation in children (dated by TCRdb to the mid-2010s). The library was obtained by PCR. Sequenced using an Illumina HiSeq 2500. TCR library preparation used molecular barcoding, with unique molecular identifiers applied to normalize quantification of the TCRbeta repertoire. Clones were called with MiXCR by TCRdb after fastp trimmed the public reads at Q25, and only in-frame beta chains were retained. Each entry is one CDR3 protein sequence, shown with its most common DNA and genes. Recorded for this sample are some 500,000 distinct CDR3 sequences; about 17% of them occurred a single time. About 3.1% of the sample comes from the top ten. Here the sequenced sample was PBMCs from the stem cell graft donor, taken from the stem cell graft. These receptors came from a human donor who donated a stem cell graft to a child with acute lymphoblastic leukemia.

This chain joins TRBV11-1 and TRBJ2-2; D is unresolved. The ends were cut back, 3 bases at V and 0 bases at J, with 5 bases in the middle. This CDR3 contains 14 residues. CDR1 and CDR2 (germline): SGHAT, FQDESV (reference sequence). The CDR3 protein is CASSFESNTGELFF. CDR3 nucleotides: TGTGCCAGCAGCTTCGAGTCGAACACCGGGGAGCTGTTTTTT.

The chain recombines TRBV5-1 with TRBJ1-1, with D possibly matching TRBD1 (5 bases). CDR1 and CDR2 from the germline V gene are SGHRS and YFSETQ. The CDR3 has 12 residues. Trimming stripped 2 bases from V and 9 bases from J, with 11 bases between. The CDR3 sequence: CASSFSQGQAFF. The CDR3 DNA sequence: TGCGCCAGCAGCTTCAGCCAGGGTCAAGCTTTCTTT.

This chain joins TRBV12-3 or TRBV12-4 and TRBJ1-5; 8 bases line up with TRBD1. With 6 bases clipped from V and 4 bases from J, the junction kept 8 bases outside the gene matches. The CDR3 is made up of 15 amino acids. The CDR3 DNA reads TGTGCCAGCAGCTTAATTGGACAGGGAAATCAGCCCCAGCATTTT. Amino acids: CASSLIGQGNQPQHF.

The CDR3 reads CATKGTGGITGELFF. Written as DNA, the CDR3 is TGTGCCACCAAGGGGACAGGGGGCATCACCGGGGAGCTGTTTTTT. This chain connects TRBV12-3 or TRBV12-4 to TRBJ2-2; 12 nucleotides line up with TRBD1. This CDR3 region has 15 residues. With V trimmed by 10 bases and J by 4 bases, 7 bases remained unmatched.

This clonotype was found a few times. CDR3 amino acids: CASSQDLGGGYTF. The CDR3 DNA sequence: TGTGCCAGCAGCCAAGACCTTGGCGGAGGCTACACCTTC. The V call is TRBV3-1, the J call TRBJ1-2; unclear D gene. The CDR3 is made up of 13 amino acids. The germline V gene encodes CDR1 LGHDT and CDR2 YNNKEL (reference sequence). Trimming took 0 bases from V and 8 from J, leaving 10 bases between them.

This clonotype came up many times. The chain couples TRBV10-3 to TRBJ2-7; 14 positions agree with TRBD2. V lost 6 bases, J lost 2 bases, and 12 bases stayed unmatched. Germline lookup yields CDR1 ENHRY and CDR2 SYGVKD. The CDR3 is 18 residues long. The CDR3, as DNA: TGTGCCATCAGCTTACCCGGACTAGCGGGAGGTTCCCCCTACGAGCAGTACTTC. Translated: CAISLPGLAGGSPYEQYF.

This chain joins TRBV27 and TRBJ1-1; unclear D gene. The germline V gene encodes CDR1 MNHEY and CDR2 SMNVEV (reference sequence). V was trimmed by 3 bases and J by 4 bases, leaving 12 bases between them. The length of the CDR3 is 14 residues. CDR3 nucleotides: TGTGCCAGCAGTTTCCGTCCCGGGTCCACTGAAGCTTTCTTT. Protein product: CASSFRPGSTEAFF.

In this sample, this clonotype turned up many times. Here the CDR3 reads CASSSSGRAPDTQYF. The CDR3 bases are TGTGCCAGCAGTTCTAGCGGGAGGGCCCCAGATACGCAGTATTTT. This rearrangement joins TRBV12-3 or TRBV12-4 to TRBJ2-3; 12 bases are shared with TRBD2. The CDR3 spans 15 residues. J was trimmed by 4 bases and V by 4 bases; bases with no gene match: 3.

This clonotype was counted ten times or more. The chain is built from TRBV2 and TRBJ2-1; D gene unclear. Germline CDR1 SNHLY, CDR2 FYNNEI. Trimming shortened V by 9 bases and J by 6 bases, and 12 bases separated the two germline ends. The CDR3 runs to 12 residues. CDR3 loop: CARGPHPNEQFF. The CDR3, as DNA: TGTGCCAGAGGGCCCCACCCCAATGAGCAGTTCTTC.

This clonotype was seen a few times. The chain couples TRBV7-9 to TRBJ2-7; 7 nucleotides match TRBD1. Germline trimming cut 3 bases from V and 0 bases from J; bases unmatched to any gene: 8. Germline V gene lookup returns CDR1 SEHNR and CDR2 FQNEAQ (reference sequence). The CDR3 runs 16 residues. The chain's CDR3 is CASSFNLRTGSYEQYF. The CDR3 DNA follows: TGTGCCAGCAGCTTCAACCTCAGGACAGGCTCCTACGAGCAGTACTTC.

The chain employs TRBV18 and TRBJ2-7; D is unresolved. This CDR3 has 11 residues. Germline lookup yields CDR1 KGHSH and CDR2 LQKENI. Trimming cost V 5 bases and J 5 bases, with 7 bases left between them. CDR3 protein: CASSNTNEQYF. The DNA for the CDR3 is TGTGCCAGCTCAAACACAAACGAGCAGTACTTC.

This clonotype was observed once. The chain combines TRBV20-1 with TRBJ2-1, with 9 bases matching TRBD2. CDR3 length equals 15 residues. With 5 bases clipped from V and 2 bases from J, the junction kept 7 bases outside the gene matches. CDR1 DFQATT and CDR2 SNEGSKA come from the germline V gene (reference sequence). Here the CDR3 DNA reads TGCAGTGCTTGGCGGGAGGGCCGGACCTACAATGAGCAGTTCTTC. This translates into CSAWREGRTYNEQFF.

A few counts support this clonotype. Written as DNA, the CDR3 is TGTGCCAGCATTACCACAGGGGTCGAGACCCAGTACTTC. It translates to CASITTGVETQYF. The rearrangement joins TRBV2 to TRBJ2-5; TRBD1 matches 7 bases. The V gene's germline CDR1 is SNHLY and CDR2 FYNNEI. The CDR3 length is 13 residues. V lost 7 bases and J lost 5; bases outside the gene matches: 7.

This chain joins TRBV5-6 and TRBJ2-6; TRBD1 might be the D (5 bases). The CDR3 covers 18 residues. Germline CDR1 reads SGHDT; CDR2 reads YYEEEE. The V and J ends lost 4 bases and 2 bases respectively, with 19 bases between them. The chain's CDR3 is CASSTWGAPITGANVLTF. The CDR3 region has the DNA TGTGCCAGCAGCACTTGGGGCGCCCCGATTACTGGGGCCAACGTCCTGACTTTC.

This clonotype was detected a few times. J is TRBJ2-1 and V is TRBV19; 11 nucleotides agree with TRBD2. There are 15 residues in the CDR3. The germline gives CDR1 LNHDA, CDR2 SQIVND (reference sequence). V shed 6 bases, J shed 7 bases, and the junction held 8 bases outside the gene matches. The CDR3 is CASSPPTSGTNEQFF. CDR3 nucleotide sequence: TGTGCCAGTAGCCCCCCGACTAGCGGGACTAATGAGCAGTTCTTC.

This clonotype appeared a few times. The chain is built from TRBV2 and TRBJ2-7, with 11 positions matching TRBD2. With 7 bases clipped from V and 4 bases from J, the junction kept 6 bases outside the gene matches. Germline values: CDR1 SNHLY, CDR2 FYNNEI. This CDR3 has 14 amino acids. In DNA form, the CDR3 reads TGTGCCAGCACTGGGGGACTAGCGGATTACGAGCAGTACTTC. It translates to CASTGGLADYEQYF.

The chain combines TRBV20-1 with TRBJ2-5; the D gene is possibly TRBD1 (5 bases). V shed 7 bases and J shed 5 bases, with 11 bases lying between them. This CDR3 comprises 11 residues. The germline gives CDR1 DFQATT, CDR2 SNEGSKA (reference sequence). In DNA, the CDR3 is TGCAGTGTGTCAGGGCAGGAGACCCAGTACTTC. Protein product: CSVSGQETQYF.